Each of the 21 T cell receptor beta chains below was sequenced from the same sample in a study of regulatory T cells in long-lasting Graves disease. CDR3 regions were amplified by Arm-PCR using iRepertoire HTBI primers to build TCR beta libraries. From the multiplex PCR reads, TCRdb called clonotypes with MiXCR, one entry per CDR3 protein. The repertoire includes a few hundred thousand distinct CDR3 sequences, roughly 25% of them detected once, and around a quarter sits in the top ten. Noted time point: persistent/refractory GD, antithyroid drugs over 5 years with positive TRAb. The authors made the TCR library using RNA they extracted from PBMCs. This material consisted of peripheral blood mononuclear cells (PBMCs), taken when the disease was refractory, from a patient treated with antithyroid drugs. The receptor source for this set is a middle-aged woman with Graves disease.

The rearrangement links TRBV20-1 to TRBJ1-1, with a tentative D call TRBD1 (6 bases). The germline V gene encodes CDR1 DFQATT and CDR2 SNEGSKA (reference sequence). V was clipped by 3 bases and J by 6 bases, with 14 bases between them. This CDR3 contains 13 residues. The CDR3 coding sequence is TGCAGTGCTAGGACGACAGGTGGCGCTGAAGCTTTCTTT. It yields the protein CSARTTGGAEAFF.

This clonotype was detected a few times. CDR3 sequence reads: CASSLQGGSRDEQYF. DNA for the CDR3: TGTGCCAGCAGCTTACAAGGAGGGAGTAGAGACGAGCAGTACTTC. This rearrangement joins TRBV7-3 to TRBJ2-7, with D possibly matching TRBD2 (6 bases). Germline-derived CDR1 and CDR2 are SGHTA and FQGTGA. Trimming removed 2 bases from V and 5 bases from J, with 16 bases in between. The CDR3 runs to 15 residues.

At least ten counts were recorded for this clonotype. This chain links TRBV11-2 with TRBJ2-7; TRBD2 agrees at 11 bases. CDR1 is SGHAT, CDR2 FQNNGV, per germline. V shed 4 bases, J shed 2 bases, and the junction held 4 bases outside the gene matches. The CDR3 is made up of 15 amino acids. CDR3 in DNA: TGTGCCAGCAGCTCGACTAGCGGGAAAACCTACGAGCAGTACTTC. It codes for CASSSTSGKTYEQYF.

The genes are TRBV29-1 and TRBJ2-1; D is ambiguous. The CDR3 sequence is 14 residues long. Looked up from germline, CDR1 is SQVTM and CDR2 is ANQGSEA. Trimming stripped 4 bases from V and 0 bases from J, with 10 bases between. The CDR3 sequence: CSVVSASSYNEQFF. CDR3 sequence (DNA): TGCAGCGTTGTATCGGCCAGCTCCTACAATGAGCAGTTCTTC.

This clonotype was detected ten times or more. The V gene is TRBV6-1, the J gene TRBJ1-5, with TRBD1 matching over 8 bases. CDR1 MNHNS and CDR2 SASEGT come from the germline V gene. Trimming at V came to 6 bases and at J to 3 bases, leaving 4 bases not matched to a gene. This CDR3 has 14 residues. The CDR3 nucleotides read TGTGCCAGCAGGAGGACAGGGAACAATCAGCCCCAGCATTTT. Translating it yields CASRRTGNNQPQHF.

The genes are TRBV19 and TRBJ1-5, with 8 bases matching TRBD1. Germline CDR1 reads LNHDA; CDR2 reads SQIVND (reference sequence). V lost 5 bases, J lost 6 bases, and 18 bases stayed unmatched. The CDR3 is 18 residues long. DNA of the CDR3: TGTGCCAGTAGTCCCACGCCAAAGACAGGGGCGGTCGGTCAGCCCCAGCATTTT. Protein sequence: CASSPTPKTGAVGQPQHF.

This clonotype was observed a few times. This chain uses TRBV10-3 with TRBJ2-6; D not resolved. The germline CDR1 and CDR2 sequences are ENHRY and SYGVKD. Deletions cut 11 bases from V and 1 base from J, with 15 bases between. This CDR3 is 15 amino acids long. CDR3 nucleotide sequence: TGTGCCGCGTCCCAGGCGCTTTCTGGGGCCAACGTCCTGACTTTC. This encodes CAASQALSGANVLTF.

There are many counts of this clonotype. The gene calls are TRBV28 and TRBJ2-5; D not certain. This CDR3 has 14 amino acids. The germline gives CDR1 MDHEN, CDR2 SYDVKM. V was shortened by 5 bases and J by 7 bases, with 17 bases between the two germline ends. CDR3 region: CASSLIRSWWTQYF. The CDR3 nucleotides are TGTGCCAGCAGTCTAATAAGGTCATGGTGGACCCAGTACTTC.

J is TRBJ2-7 and V is TRBV14, with 9 bases matching TRBD1. The CDR3 totals 16 residues. Trimming took 0 bases from V and 2 from J; bases not matched to a gene: 5. CDR1 and CDR2 (germline): SGHDN, FVKESK. CDR3 sequence reads: CASSQDLGQGPYEQYF. The CDR3 nucleotides read TGTGCCAGCAGCCAAGATCTGGGACAGGGTCCCTACGAGCAGTACTTC.

This clonotype was found many times. A read error may produce the germline difference seen at one junction end. The rearrangement links TRBV28 to TRBJ1-6, with D perhaps matching TRBD1 (5 bases). Germline values: CDR1 MDHEN, CDR2 SYDVKM. The CDR3 length is 16 residues. The CDR3, as DNA: TGTGCCACCAGTATGATGCAGGGTGTGTTTAATTCACCCCTCCACTTT. Encoded protein: CATSMMQGVFNSPLHF.

This clonotype was seen a handful of times. V and J are TRBV6-1 and TRBJ2-1; 7 bases line up with TRBD2. V lost 5 bases, J lost 3 bases, and 7 bases stayed unmatched. Germline loops: CDR1 MNHNS, CDR2 SASEGT. The CDR3 is made up of 15 amino acids. Here the CDR3 DNA reads TGTGCCAGCAGTAAAGGTGCGGGAGTCTACAATGAGCAGTTCTTC. It is translated as CASSKGAGVYNEQFF.

In its sample, this clonotype was seen many times. The chain carries TRBV28 and TRBJ2-7, with a tentative D call TRBD1 (6 bases). The CDR3 runs 13 residues. Per germline, CDR1 MDHEN and CDR2 SYDVKM. V lost 10 bases and J lost 4, with 17 bases in between. The CDR3 reads CATNPGQAYEQYF. The DNA for the CDR3 is TGTGCCACCAACCCGGGACAAGCTTACGAGCAGTACTTC.

This clonotype turned up a few times. The chain is built from TRBV5-1 and TRBJ2-5; 12 nucleotides align to TRBD2. The germline V gene encodes CDR1 SGHRS and CDR2 YFSETQ. The V gene end was trimmed by 5 bases and the J gene end by 4 bases; junction bases not matched to a gene: 3. The CDR3 spans 14 residues. The CDR3 here is CASRTSGSSETQYF. CDR3 in DNA: TGCGCCAGCAGGACTAGCGGGAGTTCAGAGACCCAGTACTTC.

This clonotype was seen only a few times. The chain carries TRBV20-1 and TRBJ1-1; 8 positions agree with TRBD1. Germline CDR1 DFQATT, CDR2 SNEGSKA (reference sequence). V was pared by 6 bases and J by 4 bases, with 10 bases of the junction left unmatched. This CDR3 contains 14 residues. DNA for the CDR3: TGCAGTGCGCAGGGGGCGCGGGCCCTCACTGAAGCTTTCTTT. Protein sequence: CSAQGARALTEAFF.

On this clonotype: Just one base apart from a much larger clone, this may be a read error. In this CDR3 the conserved last residue, phenylalanine or tryptophan, is missing, so a read error is likely. The CDR3 sequence: CASSFTGTGSYGYTL. The CDR3 nucleotides read TGTGCCAGCAGTTTTACCGGGACAGGGTCCTATGGCTACACCCTC. V gene TRBV12-3 or TRBV12-4 combines with J gene TRBJ1-2; 9 nucleotides align to TRBD1. This CDR3 spans 15 amino acids. V trimming: 3 bases; J trimming: 4 bases; junction bases outside the gene matches: 6.

Many counts were recorded for this clonotype. This chain joins TRBV28 and TRBJ1-2; the D is unclear. Germline lookup yields CDR1 MDHEN and CDR2 SYDVKM. The CDR3 consists of 17 residues. The ends were cut back, 5 bases at V and 0 bases at J, with 19 bases in the middle. CDR3 region: CASSDRLSPLSNYGYTF. The CDR3 DNA is TGTGCCAGCAGTGATAGACTTAGTCCGTTATCTAACTATGGCTACACCTTC.

This clonotype was detected ten times or more. V and J are TRBV20-1 and TRBJ2-5, with TRBD1 matching over 9 bases. The CDR3 loop spans 15 amino acids. The junction had 7 bases not matched to a gene; V was cut back by 0 bases and J by 5 bases. CDR1 and CDR2 from the germline V gene are DFQATT and SNEGSKA (reference sequence). DNA of the CDR3: TGCAGTGCTAGAGAGAGGACAGGGGATAGGGAGACCCAGTACTTC. Translating it yields CSARERTGDRETQYF.

The chain carries TRBV20-1 and TRBJ1-5; 9 bases agree with TRBD1. Trimming removed 3 bases from V and 4 bases from J; junction bases left unmatched: 7. Germline assignment: CDR1 DFQATT and CDR2 SNEGSKA (reference sequence). This CDR3 has 15 amino acids. For the CDR3, the DNA is TGCAGTGCTAGGGTTGACAGGGGGTGGAATCAGCCCCAGCATTTT. Translating it yields CSARVDRGWNQPQHF.

At least ten counts were recorded for this clonotype. The chain recombines TRBV20-1 with TRBJ2-7; 9 positions agree with TRBD2. The CDR3 runs 15 residues. In germline, CDR1 is DFQATT, CDR2 SNEGSKA (reference sequence). Germline trimming cut 1 base from V and 2 bases from J; bases unmatched to any gene: 6. The CDR3 sequence is CSARVPTSGTYEQYF. The CDR3 region has the DNA TGCAGTGCTAGAGTCCCGACTAGCGGTACCTACGAGCAGTACTTC.

The rearrangement joins TRBV7-6 to TRBJ2-7; 9 nucleotides align to TRBD2. In germline, CDR1 is SGHVS, CDR2 FNYEAQ. CDR3 length: 15 amino acids. J gave up 2 bases and V 5 bases, and 7 bases lay outside the gene matches. The CDR3 spells CASSPGTSITYEQYF. DNA of the CDR3: TGTGCCAGCAGCCCCGGGACTAGCATAACCTACGAGCAGTACTTC. Together with reference TRBV7-6 and TRBJ2-7, the CDR3 gives the full variable domain: GAGVSQSPRYKVTKRGQDVALRCDPISGHVSLYWYRQALGQGPEFLTYFNYEAQQDKSGLPNDRFSAERPEGSISTLTIQRTEQRDSAMYRCASSPGTSITYEQYFGPGTRLTVT.

In its sample, this clonotype was seen many times. The chain is built from TRBV10-1 and TRBJ2-5; D gene ambiguous. This CDR3 is 13 amino acids long. CDR1 and CDR2 from the germline V gene are WNHNN and SYGVQD (reference sequence). V lost 3 bases, J lost 0 bases, and 5 bases lay in between. The CDR3 protein is CASSEGNQETQYF. CDR3 DNA sequence: TGCGCCAGCAGTGAAGGCAACCAAGAGACCCAGTACTTC.